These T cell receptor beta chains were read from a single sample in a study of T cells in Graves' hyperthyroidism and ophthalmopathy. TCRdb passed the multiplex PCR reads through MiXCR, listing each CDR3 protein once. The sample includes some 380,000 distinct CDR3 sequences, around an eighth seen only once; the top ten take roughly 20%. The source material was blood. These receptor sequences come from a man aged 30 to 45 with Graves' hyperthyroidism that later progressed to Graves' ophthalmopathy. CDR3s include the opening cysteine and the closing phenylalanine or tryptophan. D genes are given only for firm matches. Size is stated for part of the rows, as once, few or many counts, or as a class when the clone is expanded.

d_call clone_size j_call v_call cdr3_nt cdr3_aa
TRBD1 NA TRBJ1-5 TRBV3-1 TGTGCCAGCAGCCCCCGGGACAGGGGGAGGAATCAGCCCCAGCATTTT CASSPRDRGRNQPQHF
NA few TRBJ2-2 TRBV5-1 TGCGCCAGCAGCAAGACAGTGGACGCGAACACCGGGGAGCTGTTTTTT CASSKTVDANTGELFF
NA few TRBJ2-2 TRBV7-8 TGTGCCAGCAGCTTCAACCGCGGGACCCAGAACACCGGGGAGCTGTTTTTT CASSFNRGTQNTGELFF
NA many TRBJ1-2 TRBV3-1 TGTGCCAGCAGCCAATTGCGGAACGTCCGTTCATCCCATGGCTACACCTTC CASSQLRNVRSSHGYTF
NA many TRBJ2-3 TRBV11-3 TGTGCCAGCAGCTCGGTTAAGGGAACCCATCGCACAGATACGCAGTATTTT CASSSVKGTHRTDTQYF
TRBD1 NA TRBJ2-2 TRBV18 TGTGCCAGCTCCCCAGGGGGCGAAGGTACCGGGGAGCTGTTTTTT CASSPGGEGTGELFF
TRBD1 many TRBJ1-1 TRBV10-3 TGTGCCATCAGGGGGCAGGGGGCAGCTGAAGCTTTCTTT CAIRGQGAAEAFF
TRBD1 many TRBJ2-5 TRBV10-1 TGCGCCAGCAGTCCAGGACAGGCGGAGACCCAGTACTTC CASSPGQAETQYF
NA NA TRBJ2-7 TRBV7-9 TGTGCCAGCAGCTTAGGACGGAATTCCTACGAGCAGTACTTC CASSLGRNSYEQYF
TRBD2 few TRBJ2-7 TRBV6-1 TGTGCCAGCAGTTTCGACCCCCAGCGGGGTAACGAGCAGTACTTC CASSFDPQRGNEQYF
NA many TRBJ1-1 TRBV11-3 TGTGCCAGCAGCTTAAGGCTCCAGGGTCACACTGAAGCTTTCTTT CASSLRLQGHTEAFF
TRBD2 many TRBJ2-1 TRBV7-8 TGTGCCAGCAGCCGCCGGGAGGGGGCCTACAATGAGCAGTTCTTC CASSRREGAYNEQFF
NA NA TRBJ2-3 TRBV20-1 TGCAGTGCTAGCGGGGGGCACACAGATACGCAGTATTTT CSASGGHTDTQYF
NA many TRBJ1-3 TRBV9 TGTGCCAGCAGCGCGGACACGGGCTCTGGAAACACCATATATTTT CASSADTGSGNTIYF
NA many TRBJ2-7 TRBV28 TGTGCCAGCACCTTGACAGCCTACGAGCAGTACTTC CASTLTAYEQYF
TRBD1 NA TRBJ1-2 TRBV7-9 TGTGCCAGCAGCTTGGACAGGGCCTTTTCTGGCTACACCTTC CASSLDRAFSGYTF
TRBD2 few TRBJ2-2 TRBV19 TGTGCCAGTAGTATGGGTCAGGGAGGGTCCGGGGAGCTGTTTTTT CASSMGQGGSGELFF
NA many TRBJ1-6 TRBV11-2 TGTGCCAGCAGCTCTCTGGGGGCAGGAATCGGATCACCCCTCCACTTT CASSSLGAGIGSPLHF